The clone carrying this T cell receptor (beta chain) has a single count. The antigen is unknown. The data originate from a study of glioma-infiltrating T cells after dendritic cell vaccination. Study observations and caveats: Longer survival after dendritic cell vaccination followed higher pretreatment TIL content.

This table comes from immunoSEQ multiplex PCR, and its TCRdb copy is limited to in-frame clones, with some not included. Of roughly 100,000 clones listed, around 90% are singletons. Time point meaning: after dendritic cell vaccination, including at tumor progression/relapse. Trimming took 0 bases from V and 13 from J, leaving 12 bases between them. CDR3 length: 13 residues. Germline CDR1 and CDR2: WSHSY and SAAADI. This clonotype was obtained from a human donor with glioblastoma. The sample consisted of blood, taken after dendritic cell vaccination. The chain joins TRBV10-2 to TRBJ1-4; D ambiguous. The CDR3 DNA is TGCGCCAGCAGTGAGTCAGAGAGTCGAGGACTGTTTTTT. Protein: CASSESESRGLFF.